The 7 T cell receptor beta chains below were found in one sample sequenced in a study of T cells in narcolepsy. The data were produced by immunoSEQ multiplex PCR, yet TCRdb's version contains in-frame clones alone and is incomplete. Of 25,000 to 35,000 clones listed, less than 90% were seen once; the top ten hold around 2.6%. Sequencing was carried out using CD45RA- memory CD4+ T cells from PBMCs. The receptors here all came from a human donor with narcolepsy.

V usage is TRBV28 and J usage is TRBJ2-7; possibly TRBD2 for D (6 bases). The ends were cut back, 1 base at V and 1 base at J, with 11 bases in the middle. CDR1 is MDHEN and CDR2 is SYDVKM in the germline V gene. The CDR3 covers 15 residues. CDR3 sequence reads: CASSLSGGLSYEQYF. The CDR3 nucleotides are TGTGCCAGCAGTTTATCTGGAGGGCTTTCCTACGAGCAGTACTTC.

CDR3 amino acids: CASSPLTESTNEKLFF. Written as DNA, the CDR3 is TGTGCCAGCAGCCCCCTGACAGAATCAACTAATGAAAAACTGTTTTTT. The chain employs TRBV5-6 and TRBJ1-4; TRBD1 might be the D (5 bases). Germline-derived CDR1 and CDR2 are SGHDT and YYEEEE. V was trimmed by 4 bases and J by 0 bases, leaving 13 bases between them. The CDR3 contains 16 residues.

This chain uses TRBV5-1 with TRBJ2-1; D may be TRBD2 (6 bases). Germline V gives CDR1 SGHRS, CDR2 YFSETQ. The CDR3 contains 15 residues. The V and J ends lost 1 base and 4 bases respectively, with 12 bases between them. The CDR3 loop reads CASSLTGGRYNEQFF. The CDR3, as DNA: TGCGCCAGCAGCTTGACCGGGGGACGATACAATGAGCAGTTCTTC.

V is TRBV13 and J is TRBJ1-6; TRBD1 matches at 7 bases. The V gene's germline CDR1 is PRHDT and CDR2 FYEKMQ (reference sequence). The CDR3 is 17 residues long. V lost 7 bases to trimming and J lost 0 bases; unmatched junction nucleotides: 9. DNA for the CDR3: TGTGCCAGCAACTCGCCCAGGGGGAGCTCCTATAATTCACCCCTCCACTTT. Translating it yields CASNSPRGSSYNSPLHF.

The chain carries TRBV7-9 and TRBJ1-2, with D possibly matching TRBD1 (5 bases). Trimming removed 1 base from V and 6 bases from J, with 9 bases in between. Germline-derived CDR1 and CDR2 are SEHNR and FQNEAQ (reference sequence). This CDR3 spans 13 amino acids. The CDR3 is CASSLDGGDGYTF. In nucleotides, the CDR3 is TGTGCCAGCAGCTTAGACGGGGGTGATGGCTACACCTTC.

The chain carries TRBV7-2 and TRBJ1-2; no definite D call. Germline loops: CDR1 SGHTA, CDR2 FQGNSA. V lost 1 base, J lost 9 bases, and 15 bases lay in between. This CDR3 has 14 amino acids. CDR3 loop: CASSLVPNRGRYTF. CDR3 coding DNA: TGTGCCAGCAGCTTAGTCCCTAACAGAGGGCGCTACACCTTC.

CDR3 sequence: CASRSGQGADYGYTF. CDR3 sequence (DNA): TGTGCCAGCAGGTCCGGACAGGGGGCCGACTATGGCTACACCTTC. The chain joins TRBV6-6 to TRBJ1-2, with 11 bases lining up with TRBD1. V shed 6 bases, J shed 3 bases, and the junction held 6 bases outside the gene matches. From germline, CDR1 is MNHNY and CDR2 SVGAGI (reference sequence). There are 15 residues in the CDR3.